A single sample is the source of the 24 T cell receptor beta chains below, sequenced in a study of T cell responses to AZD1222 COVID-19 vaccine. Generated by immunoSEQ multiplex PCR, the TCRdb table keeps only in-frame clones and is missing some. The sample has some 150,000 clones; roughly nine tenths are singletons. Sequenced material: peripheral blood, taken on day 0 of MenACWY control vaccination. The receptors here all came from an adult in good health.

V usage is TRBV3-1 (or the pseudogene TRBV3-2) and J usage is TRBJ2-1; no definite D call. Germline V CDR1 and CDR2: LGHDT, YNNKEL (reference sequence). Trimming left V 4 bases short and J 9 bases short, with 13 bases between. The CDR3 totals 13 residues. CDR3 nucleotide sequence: TGTGCCAGCAGCCCCGTCGGGCCCGCTGAGCAGTTCTTC. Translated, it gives CASSPVGPAEQFF.

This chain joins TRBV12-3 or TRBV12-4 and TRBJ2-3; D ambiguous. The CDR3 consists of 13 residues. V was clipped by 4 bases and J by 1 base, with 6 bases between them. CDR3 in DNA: TGTGCCAGCAGTTCCGCAGGCACAGATACGCAGTATTTT. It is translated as CASSSAGTDTQYF.

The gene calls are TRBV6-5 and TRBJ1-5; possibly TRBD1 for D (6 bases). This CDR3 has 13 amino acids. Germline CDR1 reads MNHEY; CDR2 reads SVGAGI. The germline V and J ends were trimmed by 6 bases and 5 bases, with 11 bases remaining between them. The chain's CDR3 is CASRDGTHQPQHF. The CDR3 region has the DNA TGTGCCAGCAGAGATGGGACACATCAGCCCCAGCATTTT.

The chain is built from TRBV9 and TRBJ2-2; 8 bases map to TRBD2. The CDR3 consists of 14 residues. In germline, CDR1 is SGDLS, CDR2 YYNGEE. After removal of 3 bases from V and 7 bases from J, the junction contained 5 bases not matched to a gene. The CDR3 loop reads CASSGSGTVGELFF. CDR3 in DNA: TGTGCCAGCAGCGGTAGCGGGACGGTCGGGGAGCTGTTTTTT.

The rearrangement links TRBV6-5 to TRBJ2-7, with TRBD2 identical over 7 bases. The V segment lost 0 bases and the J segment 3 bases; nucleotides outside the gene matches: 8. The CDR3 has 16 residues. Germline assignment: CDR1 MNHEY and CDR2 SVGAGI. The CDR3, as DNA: TGTGCCAGCAGTTACTCCGGGGGGAGTGGCCACTACGAGCAGTACTTC. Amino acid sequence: CASSYSGGSGHYEQYF.

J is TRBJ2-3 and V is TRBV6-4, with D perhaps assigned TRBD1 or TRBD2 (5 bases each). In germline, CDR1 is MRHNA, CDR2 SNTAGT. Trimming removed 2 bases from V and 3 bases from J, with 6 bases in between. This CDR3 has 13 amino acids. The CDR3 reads CASSDEGTDTQYF. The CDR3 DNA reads TGTGCCAGCAGTGACGAGGGGACAGATACGCAGTATTTT.

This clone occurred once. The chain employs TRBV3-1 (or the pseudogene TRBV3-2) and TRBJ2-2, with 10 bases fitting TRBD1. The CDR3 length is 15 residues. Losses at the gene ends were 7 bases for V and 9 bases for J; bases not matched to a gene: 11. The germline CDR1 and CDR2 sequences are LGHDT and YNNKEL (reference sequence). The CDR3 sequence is CASTPGDRGDRELFF. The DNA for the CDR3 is TGTGCCAGCACACCGGGGGACAGGGGAGACCGGGAGCTGTTTTTT.

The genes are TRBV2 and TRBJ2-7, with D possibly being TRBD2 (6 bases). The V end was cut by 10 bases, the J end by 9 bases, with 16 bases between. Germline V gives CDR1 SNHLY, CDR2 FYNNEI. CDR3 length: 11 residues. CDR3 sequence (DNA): TGTGCCACCGGGGGAGTGGCTACGCAGTACTTC. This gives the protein CATGGVATQYF. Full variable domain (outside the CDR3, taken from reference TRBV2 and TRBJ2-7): EPEVTQTPSHQVTQMGQEVILRCVPISNHLYFYWYRQILGQKVEFLVSFYNNEISEKSEIFDDQFSVERPDGSNFTLKIRSTKLEDSAMYFCATGGVATQYFGPGTRLTVT.

CDR3 region: CASSQDNRMNEQYF. CDR3 sequence (DNA): TGCGCCAGCAGCCAAGATAACAGAATGAACGAGCAGTACTTC. V and J are TRBV4-3 and TRBJ2-7, with D unresolved. The germline gives CDR1 LGHNA, CDR2 YSLEER. The germline V and J ends were trimmed by 0 bases and 5 bases, with 11 bases remaining between them. This CDR3 contains 14 residues.

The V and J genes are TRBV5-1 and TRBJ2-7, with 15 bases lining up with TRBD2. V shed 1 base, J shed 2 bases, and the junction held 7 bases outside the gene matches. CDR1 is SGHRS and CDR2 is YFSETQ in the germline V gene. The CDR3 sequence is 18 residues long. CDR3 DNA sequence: TGCGCCAGCAGCTTGCTGGGACTAGCGGGAGGCTCGCCCTACGAGCAGTACTTC. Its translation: CASSLLGLAGGSPYEQYF.

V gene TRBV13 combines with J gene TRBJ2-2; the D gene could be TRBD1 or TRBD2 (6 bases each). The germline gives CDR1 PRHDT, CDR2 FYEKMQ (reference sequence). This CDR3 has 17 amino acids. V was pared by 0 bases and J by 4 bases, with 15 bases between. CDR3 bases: TGTGCCAGCAGCTTAGGACGGGGGCCCCGGGGCACCGGGGAGCTGTTTTTT. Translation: CASSLGRGPRGTGELFF. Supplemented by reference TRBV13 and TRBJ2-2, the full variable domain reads AAGVIQSPRHLIKEKRETATLKCYPIPRHDTVYWYQQGPGQDPQFLISFYEKMQSDKGSIPDRFSAQQFSDYHSELNMSSLELGDSALYFCASSLGRGPRGTGELFFGEGSRLTVL.

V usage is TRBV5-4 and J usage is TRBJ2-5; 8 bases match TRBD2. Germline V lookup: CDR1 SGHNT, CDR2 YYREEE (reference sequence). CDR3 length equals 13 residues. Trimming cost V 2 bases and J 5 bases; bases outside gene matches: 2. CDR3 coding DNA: TGTGCCAGCAGCTTAGCGGGAGACGAGACCCAGTACTTC. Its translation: CASSLAGDETQYF.

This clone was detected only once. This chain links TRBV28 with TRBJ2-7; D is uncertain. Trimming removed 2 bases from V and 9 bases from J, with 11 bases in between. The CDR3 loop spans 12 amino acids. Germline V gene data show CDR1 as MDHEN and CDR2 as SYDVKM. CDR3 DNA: TGTGCCAGCAGTTTACTGGGGTTTTGGCAGTACTTC. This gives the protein CASSLLGFWQYF.

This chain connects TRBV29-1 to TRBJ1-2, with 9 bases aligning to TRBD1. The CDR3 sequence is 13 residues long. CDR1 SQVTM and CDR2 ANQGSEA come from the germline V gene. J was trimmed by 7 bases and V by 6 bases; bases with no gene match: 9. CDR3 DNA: TGCAGCGTCCTACAGGGGGCATTAGGTGGCTACACCTTC. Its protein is CSVLQGALGGYTF.

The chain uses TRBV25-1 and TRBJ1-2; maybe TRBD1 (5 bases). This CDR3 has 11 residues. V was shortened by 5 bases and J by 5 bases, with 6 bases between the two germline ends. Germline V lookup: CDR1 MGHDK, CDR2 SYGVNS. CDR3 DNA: TGTGCCAGCAGTCAGGGATATGGCTACACCTTC. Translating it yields CASSQGYGYTF.

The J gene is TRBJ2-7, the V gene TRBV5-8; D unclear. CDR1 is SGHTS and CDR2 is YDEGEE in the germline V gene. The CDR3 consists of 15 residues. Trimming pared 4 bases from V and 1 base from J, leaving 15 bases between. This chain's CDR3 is CASSLNQAWSYEQYF. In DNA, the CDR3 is TGTGCCAGCAGCCTGAACCAGGCGTGGTCCTACGAGCAGTACTTC.

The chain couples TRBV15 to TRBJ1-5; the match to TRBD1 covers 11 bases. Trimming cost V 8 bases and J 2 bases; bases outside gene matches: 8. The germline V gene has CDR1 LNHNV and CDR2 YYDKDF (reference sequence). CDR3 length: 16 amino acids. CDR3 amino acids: CATGGQGAVGNQPQHF. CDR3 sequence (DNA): TGTGCCACCGGAGGACAGGGGGCGGTTGGCAATCAGCCCCAGCATTTT.

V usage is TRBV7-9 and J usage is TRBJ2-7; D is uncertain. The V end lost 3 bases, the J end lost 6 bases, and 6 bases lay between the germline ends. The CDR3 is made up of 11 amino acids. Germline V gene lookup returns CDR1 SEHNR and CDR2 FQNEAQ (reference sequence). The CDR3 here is CASSFNVEQYF. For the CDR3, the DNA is TGTGCCAGCAGCTTTAACGTCGAGCAGTACTTC.

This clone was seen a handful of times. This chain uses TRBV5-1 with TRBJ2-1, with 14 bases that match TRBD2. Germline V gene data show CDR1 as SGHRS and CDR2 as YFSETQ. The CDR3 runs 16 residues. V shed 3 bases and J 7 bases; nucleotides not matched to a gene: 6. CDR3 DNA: TGCGCCAGCAGCTCTGGACTAGCGGGAGGTGTAAATGAGCAGTTCTTC. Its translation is CASSSGLAGGVNEQFF.

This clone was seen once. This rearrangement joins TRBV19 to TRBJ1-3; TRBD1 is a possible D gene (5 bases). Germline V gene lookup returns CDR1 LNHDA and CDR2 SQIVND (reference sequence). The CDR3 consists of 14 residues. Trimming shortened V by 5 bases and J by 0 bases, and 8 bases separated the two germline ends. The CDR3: CASSATDSGNTIYF. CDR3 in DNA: TGTGCCAGTAGTGCGACAGACTCTGGAAACACCATATATTTT.

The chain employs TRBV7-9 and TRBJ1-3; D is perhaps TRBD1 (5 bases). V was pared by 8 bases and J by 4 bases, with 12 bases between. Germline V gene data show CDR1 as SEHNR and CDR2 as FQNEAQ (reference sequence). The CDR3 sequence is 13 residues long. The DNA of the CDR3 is TGTGCCAGCGTAGGGGCGCCCGGAAACACCATATATTTT. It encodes CASVGAPGNTIYF.

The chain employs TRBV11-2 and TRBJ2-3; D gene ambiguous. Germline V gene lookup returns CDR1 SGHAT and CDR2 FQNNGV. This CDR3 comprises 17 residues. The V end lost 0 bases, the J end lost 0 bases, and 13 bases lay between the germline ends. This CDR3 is CASSLDIASYSTDTQYF. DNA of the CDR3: TGTGCCAGCAGCTTAGATATTGCGTCGTATAGCACAGATACGCAGTATTTT.

The CDR3 region is CASSLQATTASTDTQYF. The CDR3, as DNA: TGCGCCAGCAGCTTGCAGGCGACTACCGCTAGCACAGATACGCAGTATTTT. V gene TRBV5-1 combines with J gene TRBJ2-3; D is perhaps TRBD2 (5 bases). The CDR3 totals 17 residues. CDR1 and CDR2 from the germline V gene are SGHRS and YFSETQ. The V end lost 1 base, the J end lost 0 bases, and 15 bases lay between the germline ends.

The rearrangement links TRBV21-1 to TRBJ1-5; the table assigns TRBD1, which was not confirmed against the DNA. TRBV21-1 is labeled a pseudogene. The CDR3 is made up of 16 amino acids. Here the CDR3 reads CASSESQGKPSRPQHF. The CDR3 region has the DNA TGTGCCAGCAGCGAGTCCCAGGGGAAACCGTCGCGGCCCCAGCATTTT.